This is a list of T cell receptor beta chains from one sample in a study of blood T cell repertoires in COVID-19. The assay was immunoSEQ multiplex PCR, and TCRdb's table has in-frame clones only and misses some. This sample has about 390,000 clones, with around nine tenths found just once. The sample was PBMCs or T cells enriched from blood (not recorded which). These receptors all stem from a woman aged 50 to 65 who had recovered from COVID-19. CDR3s leave out the opening cysteine and the closing phenylalanine or tryptophan. The order of the fields is V gene, J gene, CDR3 protein.

V gene: TRBV4-1
J gene: TRBJ2-6
CDR3 protein: ASSQVARLPSSGANVLT

V gene: TRBV2
J gene: TRBJ1-5
CDR3 protein: ASSEREGWNQPQH

V gene: TRBV6-1
J gene: TRBJ1-5
CDR3 protein: ASSEGDQQH

V gene: TRBV28
J gene: TRBJ1-3
CDR3 protein: ASSWTAGNTIY

V gene: TRBV3-1/TRBV3-2
J gene: TRBJ1-2
CDR3 protein: ASSQERVGYT

V gene: TRBV24-1
J gene: TRBJ1-2
CDR3 protein: ATSDFRGQVQLNNYGYT

V gene: TRBV2
J gene: TRBJ1-5
CDR3 protein: ASTQREGGLVGNQPQH

V gene: TRBV29-1
J gene: TRBJ2-7
CDR3 protein: SVVESSYEQY

V gene: TRBV15
J gene: TRBJ2-5
CDR3 protein: ATSIDRGQTQY

V gene: TRBV27
J gene: TRBJ2-5
CDR3 protein: ASSLFTSGELETQY

V gene: TRBV19
J gene: TRBJ2-2
CDR3 protein: ASNSGGAGTGELF

V gene: TRBV30
J gene: TRBJ1-1
CDR3 protein: ARGTDLNTEAF

V gene: TRBV5-1
J gene: TRBJ1-3
CDR3 protein: ASSLGDRDYSGNTIY

V gene: TRBV6-5
J gene: TRBJ1-2
CDR3 protein: ASSLQGSDGYT

V gene: TRBV7-9
J gene: TRBJ1-1
CDR3 protein: ASSLAGTGSSEAF

V gene: TRBV5-6
J gene: TRBJ1-6
CDR3 protein: ASSPRQSSSYNSPLH

V gene: TRBV19
J gene: TRBJ1-5
CDR3 protein: ASSITGESNQPQH

V gene: TRBV15
J gene: TRBJ1-2
CDR3 protein: ATTNGTGGISYGYT

V gene: TRBV9
J gene: TRBJ1-1
CDR3 protein: ASRALLNTEAF

V gene: TRBV29-1
J gene: TRBJ1-6
CDR3 protein: SVQPGQGDSPLH

V gene: TRBV7-2
J gene: TRBJ2-7
CDR3 protein: ASSTGLVGEQY

V gene: TRBV2
J gene: TRBJ1-2
CDR3 protein: ASTRTGLRRGGEEGYT

V gene: TRBV4-2
J gene: TRBJ2-3
CDR3 protein: ASSQNGGDTDTQY

V gene: TRBV5-5
J gene: TRBJ1-1
CDR3 protein: ASSRQTMNTEAF

V gene: TRBV24-1
J gene: TRBJ1-5
CDR3 protein: ATSDLAGTEDQPQH

V gene: TRBV27
J gene: TRBJ1-1
CDR3 protein: ASSWLQGRDTEAF

V gene: TRBV3-1/TRBV3-2
J gene: TRBJ1-1
CDR3 protein: ASSPSGAEAF

V gene: TRBV2
J gene: TRBJ1-5
CDR3 protein: ASTLIAQGGQPQH

V gene: TRBV7-2
J gene: TRBJ2-7
CDR3 protein: ASSRRLAGANLQY

V gene: TRBV2
J gene: TRBJ1-1
CDR3 protein: ASSEAGVTNTEAF

V gene: TRBV11-2
J gene: TRBJ1-4
CDR3 protein: ASSPESGTADEKLF

V gene: TRBV27
J gene: TRBJ1-1
CDR3 protein: ASSLTGNTEAF

V gene: TRBV4-2
J gene: TRBJ2-2
CDR3 protein: ASSAAGGPTGELF

V gene: TRBV5-4
J gene: TRBJ2-1
CDR3 protein: ASSARDRTYNEQF

V gene: TRBV13
J gene: TRBJ1-2
CDR3 protein: ASSYPGRVGGYT

V gene: TRBV7-6
J gene: TRBJ1-5
CDR3 protein: ASSEGQGNQPQH

V gene: TRBV30
J gene: TRBJ1-3
CDR3 protein: AGGQGGPGNTIY

V gene: TRBV15
J gene: TRBJ1-2
CDR3 protein: ATSEGLIYGYT

V gene: TRBV19
J gene: TRBJ1-2
CDR3 protein: ASSNRGGYGYT

V gene: TRBV2
J gene: TRBJ1-4
CDR3 protein: ASSWDRGIANEKLF

V gene: TRBV7-2
J gene: TRBJ1-1
CDR3 protein: ASSLGQMNTEAF

V gene: TRBV18
J gene: TRBJ1-4
CDR3 protein: ASSLDRGKNEKLF

V gene: TRBV24-1
J gene: TRBJ2-7
CDR3 protein: ATSAGHYEQY

V gene: TRBV7-8
J gene: TRBJ1-5
CDR3 protein: ANSPTGGKTQH